This T cell receptor (beta chain) came from a study of T cell clonotyping in hematopoietic cell transplantation. Clones were read by immunoSEQ multiplex PCR, and TCRdb kept only the in-frame ones, dropping some. The sample gives thousands of clones, approximately 96% of which show up once; 0.45% is in the top ten. Study-level points and caveats: After transplant, recipient diversity fell while pathologically expanded clonotypes grew through day 180. Broader posttransplant TCR repertoire diversity was predicted by graft donor and pretransplant recipient Inverse Simpson Index values.

This clone was detected once. No antigen is known for it. Recipients were bled about 28 days pretransplant and at posttransplant days 30, 100, 180. In germline, CDR1 is MNHNY, CDR2 SVGAGI (reference sequence). V shed 6 bases, J shed 4 bases, and the junction held 14 bases outside the gene matches. The CDR3 has 16 amino acids. The receptor's source is a male patient between 40 and 49 years old who had an allogeneic stem cell transplant from a related donor, so the T cells may come from the graft donor. Some clones in this sample may be carry-over from other donors' samples. Specimen: PBMCs, collected 30 days after allogeneic stem cell transplant. The chain is built from TRBV6-6 and TRBJ2-5; 7 bases are shared with TRBD1. In DNA form, the CDR3 reads TGTGCCAGCAGAACAGGGACAGACTCCTCCGGAGAGACCCAGTACTTC. Translated, it gives CASRTGTDSSGETQYF.